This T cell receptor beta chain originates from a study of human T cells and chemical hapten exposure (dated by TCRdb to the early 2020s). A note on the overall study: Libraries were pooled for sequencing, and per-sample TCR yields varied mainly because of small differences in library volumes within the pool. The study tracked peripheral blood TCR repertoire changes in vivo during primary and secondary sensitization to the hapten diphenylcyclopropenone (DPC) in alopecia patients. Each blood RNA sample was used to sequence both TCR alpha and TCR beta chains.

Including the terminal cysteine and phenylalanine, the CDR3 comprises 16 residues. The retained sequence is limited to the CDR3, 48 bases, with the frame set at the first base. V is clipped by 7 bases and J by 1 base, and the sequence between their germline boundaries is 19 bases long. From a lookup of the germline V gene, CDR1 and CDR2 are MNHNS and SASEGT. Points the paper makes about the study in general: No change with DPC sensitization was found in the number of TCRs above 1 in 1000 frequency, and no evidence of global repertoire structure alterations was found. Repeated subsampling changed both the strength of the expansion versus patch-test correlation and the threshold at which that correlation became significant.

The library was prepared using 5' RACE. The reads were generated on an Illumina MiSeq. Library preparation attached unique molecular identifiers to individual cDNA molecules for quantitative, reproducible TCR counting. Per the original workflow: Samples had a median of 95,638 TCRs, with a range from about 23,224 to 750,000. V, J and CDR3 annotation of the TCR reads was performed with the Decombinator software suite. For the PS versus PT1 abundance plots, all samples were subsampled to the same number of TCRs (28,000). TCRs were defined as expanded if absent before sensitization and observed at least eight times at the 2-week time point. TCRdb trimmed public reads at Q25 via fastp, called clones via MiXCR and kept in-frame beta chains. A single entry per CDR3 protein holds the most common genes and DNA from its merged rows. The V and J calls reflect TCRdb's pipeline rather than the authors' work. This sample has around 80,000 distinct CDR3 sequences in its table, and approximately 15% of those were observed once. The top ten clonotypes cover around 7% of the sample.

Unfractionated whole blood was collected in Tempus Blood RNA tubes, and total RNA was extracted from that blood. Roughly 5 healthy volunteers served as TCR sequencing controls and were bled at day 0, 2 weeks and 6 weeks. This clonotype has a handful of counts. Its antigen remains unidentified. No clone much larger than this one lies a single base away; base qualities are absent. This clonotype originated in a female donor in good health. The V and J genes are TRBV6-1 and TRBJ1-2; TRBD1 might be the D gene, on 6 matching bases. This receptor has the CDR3 CASTVSGQQFNYGYTF. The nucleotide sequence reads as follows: TGTGCCAGCACCGTGTCCGGACAGCAATTTAACTATGGCTACACCTTC.